The T cell receptor (beta chain) described here comes from a study of immune heterogeneity within non-small cell lung tumors. Multiplex PCR employing 32 V and 13 J primers generated amplicons of the TCR beta CDR3. TCRdb used MiXCR to reprocess the multiplex PCR reads, holding one entry per CDR3 protein. The table shows over 20,000 distinct CDR3 sequences, with under 30% occurring only once. This clonotype appeared a few times. With around 600 ng used per sample, the template was genomic DNA from bulk tumor. Each primary tumor yielded several biopsies, collected far apart from one another at surgery. The patients were newly diagnosed with non-small cell lung cancer, had not been treated, and had curative surgery. This CDR3 has 14 amino acids. V gave up 0 bases and J gave up 10 bases, with 16 bases separating them. Germline assignment: CDR1 SGDLS and CDR2 YYNGEE.

The TCR originated in a man aged 40-55 years with non-small cell lung cancer. The material sequenced was lung tumor tissue. The chain combines TRBV9 with TRBJ1-1; the D is unclear. This CDR3 is CASSVDKYGESAFF. In nucleotides, the CDR3 is TGTGCCAGCAGCGTAGACAAGTACGGGGAGTCAGCTTTCTTT.